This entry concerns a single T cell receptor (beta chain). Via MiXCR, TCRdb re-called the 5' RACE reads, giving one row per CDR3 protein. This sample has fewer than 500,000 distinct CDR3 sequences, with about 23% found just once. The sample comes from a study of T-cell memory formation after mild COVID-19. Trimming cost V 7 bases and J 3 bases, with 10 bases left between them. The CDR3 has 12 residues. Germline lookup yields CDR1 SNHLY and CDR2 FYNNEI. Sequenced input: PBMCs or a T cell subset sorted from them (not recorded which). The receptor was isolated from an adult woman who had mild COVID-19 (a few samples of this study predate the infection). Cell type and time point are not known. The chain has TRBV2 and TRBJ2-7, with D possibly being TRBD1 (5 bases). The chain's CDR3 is CASTPRGYEQYF. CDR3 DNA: TGTGCCAGCACCCCTAGGGGCTACGAGCAGTACTTC.